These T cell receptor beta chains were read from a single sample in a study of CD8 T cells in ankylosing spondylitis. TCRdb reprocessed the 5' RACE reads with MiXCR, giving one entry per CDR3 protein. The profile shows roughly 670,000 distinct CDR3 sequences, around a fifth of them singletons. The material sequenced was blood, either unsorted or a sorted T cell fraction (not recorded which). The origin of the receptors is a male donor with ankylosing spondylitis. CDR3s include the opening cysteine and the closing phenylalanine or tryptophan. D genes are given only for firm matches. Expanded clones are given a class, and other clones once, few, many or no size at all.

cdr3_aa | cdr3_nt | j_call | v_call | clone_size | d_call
CASSLAFWSGDSRAEQYF | TGTGCCAGCAGCTTAGCATTTTGGAGTGGGGACAGTAGAGCCGAGCAGTACTTC | TRBJ2-7 | TRBV7-2 | - | TRBD1
CASSSDRAHLNEQFF | TGTGCCAGCAGCTCCGACAGGGCCCACCTCAATGAGCAGTTCTTC | TRBJ2-1 | TRBV12-3/TRBV12-4 | - | TRBD1
CAISGGDEAFF | TGTGCCATCAGTGGAGGGGATGAAGCTTTCTTT | TRBJ1-1 | TRBV10-3 | few | -
CASRLGTGGNTEAFF | TGTGCCAGCAGATTGGGGACAGGGGGGAACACTGAAGCTTTCTTT | TRBJ1-1 | TRBV28 | many | TRBD1
CSATTQGTTDTQYF | TGCAGTGCTACCACCCAGGGGACCACAGATACGCAGTATTTT | TRBJ2-3 | TRBV20-1 | few | -
CASSKTGSPSGANVLTF | TGCGCCAGCAGCAAGACAGGGTCACCCTCTGGGGCCAACGTCCTGACTTTC | TRBJ2-6 | TRBV4-3 | - | TRBD1
CASSPGLARSQETQYF | TGTGCCAGCAGTCCCGGACTAGCGCGGTCCCAAGAGACCCAGTACTTC | TRBJ2-5 | TRBV27 | few | TRBD2
CASSLTSGPSYNEQFF | TGCGCCAGCAGCCTGACTAGCGGGCCCTCCTACAATGAGCAGTTCTTC | TRBJ2-1 | TRBV5-1 | - | TRBD2
CATSRSSGVYNEQFF | TGTGCCACCAGCAGGTCCAGCGGGGTATACAATGAGCAGTTCTTC | TRBJ2-1 | TRBV15 | few | TRBD2
CASKPTGSTDTQYF | TGTGCCAGCAAACCGACAGGCAGCACAGATACGCAGTATTTT | TRBJ2-3 | TRBV7-2 | - | -
CSARGTLGGETQYF | TGCAGTGCTAGAGGGACCTTGGGGGGAGAGACCCAGTACTTC | TRBJ2-5 | TRBV20-1 | few | -
CSVEGVRSEQYF | TGCAGCGTTGAAGGTGTACGCTCCGAGCAGTACTTC | TRBJ2-7 | TRBV29-1 | - | -
CASRITGNTEAFF | TGTGCCAGCAGAATAACAGGGAATACTGAAGCTTTCTTT | TRBJ1-1 | TRBV27 | few | -
CASSEVQTEAFF | TGTGCCAGCAGTGAAGTACAGACTGAAGCTTTCTTT | TRBJ1-1 | TRBV6-1 | - | -
CASSPGGDSRSPNYGYTF | TGTGCCAGCAGCCCCGGCGGGGACTCCAGATCACCTAACTATGGCTACACCTTC | TRBJ1-2 | TRBV11-1 | few | -
CSPEPLRGYGYTF | TGCAGCCCAGAGCCGCTCCGGGGCTATGGCTACACCTTC | TRBJ1-2 | TRBV20-1 | few | -
CASSQDRVTKRGNEKLFF | TGTGCCAGCAGCCAAGATAGAGTCACCAAAAGGGGTAATGAAAAACTGTTTTTT | TRBJ1-4 | TRBV4-2 | few | -
CSVAPLTNNGNTIYF | TGCAGCGTTGCCCCACTAACGAACAATGGAAACACCATATATTTT | TRBJ1-3 | TRBV29-1 | - | -
CASSLGFDGGYTF | TGCGCCAGCAGCTTGGGTTTCGATGGTGGCTACACCTTC | TRBJ1-2 | TRBV5-1 | many | -
CASSMDLGYNEQFF | TGTGCCAGCAGCATGGACCTTGGTTACAATGAGCAGTTCTTC | TRBJ2-1 | TRBV13 | few | -
CASSLAPTPNQPQHF | TGTGCCAGCAGCTTAGCGCCCACCCCCAATCAGCCCCAGCATTTT | TRBJ1-5 | TRBV7-2 | - | -
CASSQGDRASNEKLFF | TGCGCCAGCAGCCAGGGGGACAGGGCCTCAAATGAAAAACTGTTTTTT | TRBJ1-4 | TRBV4-1 | - | TRBD1
CASSVGRVAGELFF | TGTGCCAGCAGCGTAGGCAGAGTTGCCGGGGAGCTGTTTTTT | TRBJ2-2 | TRBV9 | - | -
CASRNSGSSTDTQYF | TGCGCCAGCAGGAATTCAGGGTCCAGCACAGATACGCAGTATTTT | TRBJ2-3 | TRBV5-1 | few | -
CASSEPGRRQETQYF | TGTGCCAGCAGTGAGCCTGGCAGGCGACAAGAGACCCAGTACTTC | TRBJ2-5 | TRBV2 | - | -
CASSLWSSGIDTGELFF | TGTGCCAGCAGTTTATGGTCTAGCGGGATTGACACCGGGGAGCTGTTTTTT | TRBJ2-2 | TRBV27 | few | TRBD2
CASSQEETKPYYNEQFF | TGCGCCAGCAGCCAAGAGGAAACTAAGCCCTATTACAATGAGCAGTTCTTC | TRBJ2-1 | TRBV4-1 | - | -
CASSLRTGEGTDTQYF | TGTGCCAGCAGCTTACGGACAGGGGAGGGCACAGATACGCAGTATTTT | TRBJ2-3 | TRBV7-8 | - | TRBD1
CASSLRKGEYEQYF | TGCGCCAGCAGCCTACGTAAAGGGGAGTACGAGCAGTACTTC | TRBJ2-7 | TRBV4-1 | - | -
CASSFSRGGFDTQYF | TGTGCCAGCAGCTTTTCCCGGGGAGGTTTTGATACGCAGTATTTT | TRBJ2-3 | TRBV7-6 | - | -
CAVGGLAKNIQYF | TGTGCCGTAGGGGGCTTAGCCAAAAACATTCAGTACTTC | TRBJ2-4 | TRBV28 | - | TRBD1
CSVDAGLNTEAFF | TGCAGCGTTGACGCCGGTCTGAACACTGAAGCTTTCTTT | TRBJ1-1 | TRBV29-1 | few | -
CASSDGGLGTEAFF | TGTGCCAGCAGCGATGGCGGGCTGGGGACTGAAGCTTTCTTT | TRBJ1-1 | TRBV3-1 | few | -
CASTNPRGDSNTGELFF | TGTGCCAGCACCAATCCACGGGGGGACTCGAACACCGGGGAGCTGTTTTTT | TRBJ2-2 | TRBV28 | - | TRBD2
CASRKLGREETQYF | TGTGCCAGTCGAAAGCTGGGGAGGGAAGAGACCCAGTACTTC | TRBJ2-5 | TRBV19 | - | TRBD2
CASSPPGGNTEAFF | TGTGCCAGCAGTCCCCCCGGGGGAAACACTGAAGCTTTCTTT | TRBJ1-1 | TRBV6-1 | many | -
CASSAGGGDEQFF | TGTGCCAGCAGCGCCGGGGGCGGGGATGAGCAGTTCTTC | TRBJ2-1 | TRBV9 | few | -
CASIIQGAEAFF | TGTGCCAGCATCATACAGGGCGCTGAAGCTTTCTTT | TRBJ1-1 | TRBV12-3/TRBV12-4 | - | -
CATSLAGTGYEQYF | TGTGCCACCTCACTAGCGGGGACAGGGTACGAGCAGTACTTC | TRBJ2-7 | TRBV12-3/TRBV12-4 | many | -
CASVRRGSETQYF | TGTGCCAGCGTGCGGCGGGGGTCGGAGACCCAGTACTTC | TRBJ2-5 | TRBV11-3 | - | TRBD2
CASSPAFASYEQYF | TGCGCCAGCAGCCCCGCTTTTGCCTCCTACGAGCAGTACTTC | TRBJ2-7 | TRBV4-1 | - | -
CASGRMGYNEQFF | TGTGCCAGCGGACGGATGGGATACAATGAGCAGTTCTTC | TRBJ2-1 | TRBV11-1 | - | -
CASSVGTSGYNEQFF | TGTGCCAGCAGCGTCGGGACTAGCGGCTACAATGAGCAGTTCTTC | TRBJ2-1 | TRBV9 | many | TRBD2